This TCR beta chain emerged from a study of blood T cell repertoires in COVID-19. Study-wide background: Acute-phase and convalescent COVID-19 samples originated in the United States, Italy and Spain.

The CDR3 is 15 amino acids. Germline V gives CDR1 LNHNV, CDR2 YYDKDF (reference sequence). V trimming: 1 base; J trimming: 10 bases; junction bases outside the gene matches: 5. Measured with immunoSEQ multiplex PCR; TCRdb has only the in-frame clones, and not every one. The data show roughly 140,000 clones, approximately 80% seen once. The sample taken for sequencing was peripheral blood. The TCR sequence derives from a man aged 55 to 70 with active or convalescent COVID-19. This chain connects TRBV15 to TRBJ1-6, with 9 positions matching TRBD1. This chain's CDR3 is CATSRVTGGGSPLHF. As DNA, the CDR3 is TGTGCCACCAGCAGAGTTACAGGGGGCGGCTCACCCCTCCACTTT.